Listed below are T cell receptor beta chains from one sample, sequenced in a study of T cell changes during pregnancy in multiple sclerosis. The method was immunoSEQ multiplex PCR; TCRdb's version includes in-frame clones alone and lacks a portion of them. The sample contains about 80,000 clones, 92% of which appear only once. The source material was peripheral blood, sampled before pregnancy. All receptors derive from a female donor with multiple sclerosis, enrolled in a pregnancy study. The CDR3 runs from the conserved cysteine through the conserved F or W. Each record gives: CDR3 length, J gene, V gene, D gene, CDR3 DNA, CDR3 protein. The D gene is left open where the match is weak.

15 | TRBJ1-4 | TRBV5-4 | - | TGTGCCTCATCGAGGCAGATCGGGGCTAATGAAAAACTGTTTTTT | CASSRQIGANEKLFF
14 | TRBJ1-1 | TRBV19 | - | TGTGCCAGTAGTATAGTTCCGGGTAACACTGAAGCTTTCTTT | CASSIVPGNTEAFF
16 | TRBJ1-1 | TRBV5-5 | TRBD1 | TGTGCCAGCAGCCTCGGGCAGGGGGCGTGGAACACTGAAGCTTTCTTT | CASSLGQGAWNTEAFF
14 | TRBJ2-7 | TRBV10-3 | - | TGTGCCATCAGTGTGGGGACAACCAGAGTCGAGCAGTACTTC | CAISVGTTRVEQYF
12 | TRBJ1-6 | TRBV19 | - | TGTGCCAGTAGTTACTCTAATTCACCCCTCCACTTT | CASSYSNSPLHF
14 | TRBJ1-1 | TRBV30 | TRBD1 | TGTGCCTGGGGGACAGGGTCTTATTACACTGAAGCTTTCTTT | CAWGTGSYYTEAFF
13 | TRBJ2-5 | TRBV7-2 | - | TGTGCCAGCAGCTTAAGTGGACGGGACATGAAGTACTTC | CASSLSGRDMKYF
15 | TRBJ2-7 | TRBV19 | TRBD2 | TGTGCCAGTAGTTTAAGAGCGGGGGACTCCTACGAGCAGTACTTC | CASSLRAGDSYEQYF
15 | TRBJ2-7 | TRBV15 | TRBD2 | TGTGCCACCAGCAGAGCCGCTAGCGGGGCTTACGAGCAGTACTTC | CATSRAASGAYEQYF
16 | TRBJ2-7 | TRBV10-3 | - | TGTGCCATCAGTGAGTCGGAAACTAGCAACGACTACGAGCAGTACTTC | CAISESETSNDYEQYF